These 30 T cell receptor beta chains were sequenced from one sample in a study of radiotherapy plus CTLA-4 blockade in lung cancer. The assay was immunoSEQ multiplex PCR, and TCRdb's table has in-frame clones only and misses some. This sample yields roughly 40,000 clones, of which nearly 80% are seen a single time; 20% to 30% belongs to the top ten. The sequencing here drew on peripheral blood, taken from a patient treated with radiotherapy plus ipilimumab. These TCRs come from a human donor with non-small cell lung cancer that progressed on radiotherapy plus ipilimumab.

The chain carries TRBV19 and TRBJ2-7, with 7 bases lining up with TRBD1. This CDR3 contains 16 residues. Germline CDR1 and CDR2: LNHDA and SQIVND (reference sequence). After removal of 4 bases from V and 2 bases from J, the junction contained 11 bases not matched to a gene. CDR3 sequence reads: CASSTSPGTAAYEQYF. As DNA, the CDR3 is TGTGCCAGTAGTACCTCCCCCGGGACAGCAGCCTACGAGCAGTACTTC.

As DNA, the CDR3 is TGTGCCAGCAGGACAGGCGATCAGCCCCAGCATTTT. Translation: CASRTGDQPQHF. V is TRBV27 and J is TRBJ1-5, with D perhaps TRBD1 (6 bases). This CDR3 has 12 residues. In germline, CDR1 is MNHEY, CDR2 SMNVEV (reference sequence). The ends were cut back, 6 bases at V and 5 bases at J, with 8 bases in the middle.

The rearrangement joins TRBV5-1 to TRBJ2-2; weak D call: TRBD2 (6 bases). Germline loops: CDR1 SGHRS, CDR2 YFSETQ. The CDR3 covers 16 residues. Trimming stripped 7 bases from V and 1 base from J, with 17 bases between. CDR3 sequence: CASQEGGSLNTGELFF. For the CDR3, the DNA is TGCGCCAGCCAGGAGGGCGGCAGCTTGAACACCGGGGAGCTGTTTTTT.

The chain links TRBV7-9 to TRBJ2-7; D is possibly TRBD1 (5 bases). This CDR3 has 13 amino acids. CDR1 is SEHNR, CDR2 FQNEAQ, per germline (reference sequence). V lost 5 bases and J 4 bases, leaving 12 bases between the germline ends. CDR3 loop: CASSRLGPYEQYF. The CDR3 DNA reads as TGTGCCAGCAGCCGGCTGGGGCCATACGAGCAGTACTTC. Supplemented by reference TRBV7-9 and TRBJ2-7, the full variable domain reads DTGVSQNPRHKITKRGQNVTFRCDPISEHNRLYWYRQTLGQGPEFLTYFQNEAQLEKSRLLSDRFSAERPKGSFSTLEIQRTEQGDSAMYLCASSRLGPYEQYFGPGTRLTVT.

The chain employs TRBV5-1 and TRBJ2-2, with TRBD1 identical over 10 bases. CDR1 and CDR2 from the germline V gene are SGHRS and YFSETQ. Trimming removed 4 bases from V and 0 bases from J; junction bases left unmatched: 0. The CDR3 has 15 amino acids. The CDR3: CASSGQGANTGELFF. CDR3 bases: TGCGCCAGCAGCGGACAGGGGGCGAACACCGGGGAGCTGTTTTTT.

The chain links TRBV7-2 to TRBJ1-6, with a tentative D call TRBD1 (5 bases). Germline CDR1 is SGHTA and CDR2 is FQGNSA. This CDR3 is 14 amino acids long. V was trimmed by 8 bases and J by 11 bases, leaving 19 bases between them. This CDR3 reads CASSQGVGGPPLHF. DNA for the CDR3: TGTGCCAGCTCCCAAGGGGTGGGGGGTCCACCCCTCCACTTT.

V and J are TRBV7-2 and TRBJ2-3; TRBD2 agrees at 10 bases. The V segment lost 1 base and the J segment 2 bases; nucleotides outside the gene matches: 9. Germline CDR1 and CDR2: SGHTA and FQGNSA. The CDR3 loop spans 18 amino acids. CDR3 in amino acids: CASSLGLLAGAYTDTQYF. CDR3 sequence (DNA): TGTGCCAGCAGCTTAGGACTGCTAGCGGGGGCCTACACAGATACGCAGTATTTT.

V usage is TRBV5-1 and J usage is TRBJ1-2; perhaps TRBD1 as D (6 bases). The CDR3 runs 12 residues. CDR1 and CDR2 (germline): SGHRS, YFSETQ. Trimming removed 4 bases from V and 8 bases from J, with 12 bases in between. The CDR3 DNA is TGCGCCAGCAGCAGCGGACAGTGGGGCTACACCTTC. Translation gives CASSSGQWGYTF.

The V call is TRBV9, the J call TRBJ2-1, with 11 bases identical to TRBD2. The CDR3 contains 17 residues. CDR1 and CDR2 from the germline V gene are SGDLS and YYNGEE. With 0 bases clipped from V and 2 bases from J, the junction kept 4 bases outside the gene matches. Here the CDR3 DNA reads TGTGCCAGCAGCGTAGAAGGTAGCGGGGGGGCCTACAATGAGCAGTTCTTC. It translates to CASSVEGSGGAYNEQFF.

The chain links TRBV9 to TRBJ1-4; no firm D call. Deletions cut 3 bases from V and 10 bases from J, with 13 bases between. Germline loops: CDR1 SGDLS, CDR2 YYNGEE. This CDR3 has 13 amino acids. In DNA, the CDR3 is TGTGCCAGCAGCGGGACCTTAGGAGGAAAACTGTTTTTT. Its protein product is CASSGTLGGKLFF.

The rearrangement uses TRBV7-3 and TRBJ2-3; the match to TRBD2 covers 9 bases. V was pared by 4 bases and J by 0 bases, with 2 bases of the junction left unmatched. CDR1 and CDR2 from the germline V gene are SGHTA and FQGTGA. The CDR3 totals 15 residues. The CDR3 region has the DNA TGTGCCAGCAGCTATAGCGGGGGTAGCACAGATACGCAGTATTTT. Protein sequence: CASSYSGGSTDTQYF.

This clone was recorded once. The rearrangement joins TRBV18 to TRBJ1-2; TRBD1 is a possible D gene (6 bases). Trimming cost V 6 bases and J 5 bases, with 19 bases left between them. CDR3 length: 15 residues. Germline V gives CDR1 KGHSH, CDR2 LQKENI. The CDR3, as DNA: TGTGCCAGCTCGGAACAGGGTAGGGAGCGATATGGCTACACCTTC. The encoded protein is CASSEQGRERYGYTF.

This clone was seen only a few times. The rearrangement links TRBV18 to TRBJ2-3; D gene uncertain. Germline V CDR1 and CDR2: KGHSH, LQKENI. Trimming took off 3 bases at V and 1 base at J, with 5 bases between the two ends. The CDR3 consists of 13 residues. CDR3 sequence (DNA): TGTGCCAGCTCACCGCTAGGCACAGATACGCAGTATTTT. This encodes CASSPLGTDTQYF.

This chain joins TRBV28 and TRBJ1-1; unclear D gene. The CDR3 runs to 14 residues. Germline V gene sequence: CDR1 MDHEN, CDR2 SYDVKM. V gave up 3 bases and J gave up 1 base, with 9 bases separating them. CDR3 nucleotides: TGTGCCAGCAGTTTTAGTTATGAGAACACTGAAGCTTTCTTT. Translation gives CASSFSYENTEAFF.

V gene TRBV5-1 combines with J gene TRBJ1-5, with D possibly matching TRBD1 (6 bases). Trimming pared 3 bases from V and 4 bases from J, leaving 14 bases between. Germline V CDR1 and CDR2: SGHRS, YFSETQ. This CDR3 is 15 amino acids long. The CDR3 DNA reads TGCGCCAGCAGCTCCGATGGACAGACGAATCAGCCCCAGCATTTT. It specifies CASSSDGQTNQPQHF. The variable domain in full, with the rest retrieved from reference TRBV5-1 and TRBJ1-5, is KAGVTQTPRYLIKTRGQQVTLSCSPISGHRSVSWYQQTPGQGLQFLFEYFSETQRNKGNFPGRFSGRQFSNSRSEMNVSTLELGDSALYLCASSSDGQTNQPQHFGDGTRLSIL.

In its sample, this clone was seen a few times. The junction departs from germline at one end; a sequencing error may be responsible. The chain recombines TRBV5-6 with TRBJ2-7; D may be TRBD2 (7 bases). Germline CDR1 is SGHDT and CDR2 is YYEEEE. There are 12 residues in the CDR3. The CDR3 region is CASSRGGGPSSF. The CDR3 DNA reads TGTGCCAGCAGCCGAGGGGGAGGGCCCTCGAGCTTC.

The gene calls are TRBV12-5 and TRBJ1-1; D not certain. The V gene lost 2 bases and the J gene lost 1 base, with 11 bases spanning the gap. CDR3 length equals 15 residues. CDR1 and CDR2 (germline): LGHNT, FRNRAP. As DNA, the CDR3 is TGTGCTAGTGGTTTGTACGGGAGAGGGAACACTGAAGCTTTCTTT. This encodes CASGLYGRGNTEAFF.

The chain employs TRBV9 and TRBJ1-2; weak D call: TRBD1 (5 bases). This CDR3 spans 15 amino acids. From germline, CDR1 is SGDLS and CDR2 YYNGEE. Deletions cut 3 bases from V and 5 bases from J, with 17 bases between. This CDR3 is CASSATVLGTYGYTF. As DNA, the CDR3 is TGTGCCAGCAGCGCGACAGTCCTGGGTACTTATGGCTACACCTTC.

The CDR3 is CASSLAQDSPLHF. The CDR3, as DNA: TGTGCCAGCAGCTTAGCGCAGGATTCACCCCTCCACTTT. The chain uses TRBV7-2 and TRBJ1-6; D remains unclear. The CDR3 contains 13 residues. V was pared by 0 bases and J by 8 bases, with 5 bases between. Germline CDR1 SGHTA, CDR2 FQGNSA.

The CDR3 DNA reads TGCGCCAGCAACAGGGCTGGCGGGGAGCTGTTTTTT. Encoded protein: CASNRAGGELFF. The chain links TRBV10-1 to TRBJ2-2, with a tentative D call TRBD1 (6 bases). CDR1 is WNHNN, CDR2 SYGVQD, per germline (reference sequence). This CDR3 is built from 12 residues. The ends were cut back, 7 bases at V and 7 bases at J, with 10 bases in the middle.

The gene calls are TRBV19 and TRBJ1-1, with D hard to call. The germline V gene has CDR1 LNHDA and CDR2 SQIVND (reference sequence). Trimming removed 7 bases from V and 3 bases from J, with 12 bases in between. The CDR3 covers 13 residues. CDR3 nucleotides: TGTGCCAGTAACGGCAATGGAGACACTGAAGCTTTCTTT. Translating it yields CASNGNGDTEAFF.

The chain links TRBV5-4 to TRBJ2-5, with 8 bases identical to TRBD2. The closer fit of TRBJ2-7 to the DNA end suggests the J call may be wrong. This CDR3 region has 15 residues. Germline CDR1 is SGHNT and CDR2 is YYREEE (reference sequence). CDR3 protein: CASSLTSGYTYEQYF. CDR3 nucleotide sequence: TGTGCCAGCAGCTTGACTAGCGGCTACACCTACGAGCAGTACTTC.

The chain recombines TRBV6-5 with TRBJ2-7; weak D call: TRBD1 (5 bases). Germline values: CDR1 MNHEY, CDR2 SVGAGI. The length of the CDR3 is 15 residues. V was trimmed by 6 bases and J by 4 bases, leaving 19 bases between them. CDR3 bases: TGTGCCAGCAGCAGCTGGGCAGGGAATGGGTACGAGCAGTACTTC. Its protein product is CASSSWAGNGYEQYF.

The chain links TRBV4-1 to TRBJ1-2; no clear D. With 0 bases removed from V and 6 bases from J, the gap between germline ends came to 11 bases. CDR3 length: 14 residues. Germline-derived CDR1 and CDR2 are MGHRA and YSYEKL. CDR3 DNA: TGCGCCAGCAGCCAAGAGAGGCGGGAGGATGGCTACACCTTC. It is translated as CASSQERREDGYTF.

The V and J genes are TRBV9 and TRBJ2-3; D may be TRBD2 (5 bases). V was shortened by 3 bases and J by 4 bases, with 21 bases between the two germline ends. The germline gives CDR1 SGDLS, CDR2 YYNGEE. The length of the CDR3 is 17 residues. The CDR3 spells CASSAERALKGPDTQYF. CDR3 DNA: TGTGCCAGCAGCGCCGAGAGGGCTCTAAAGGGCCCAGATACGCAGTATTTT.

This chain uses TRBV21-1 with TRBJ2-7; no check of the table's D call, TRBD2, against the DNA was made. TRBV21-1 corresponds to a pseudogene. CDR3 length: 16 residues. CDR3 sequence reads: CASSKHVGDPTYEQYF. The CDR3 DNA is TGTGCCAGCAGCAAACATGTCGGGGATCCTACCTACGAGCAGTACTTC.

J is TRBJ2-7 and V is TRBV21-1; the listed D gene, TRBD1, was not tested against the DNA. TRBV21-1 is tagged as a pseudogene. This CDR3 contains 14 residues. CDR3 in DNA: TGTGCCAGCAGACTCAGGGACAGGGAATTAAGGCAGTACTTC. It is translated as CASRLRDRELRQYF.

The chain has TRBV19 and TRBJ2-7; D not certain. The CDR3 contains 14 residues. Trimming shortened V by 4 bases and J by 2 bases, and 12 bases separated the two germline ends. The germline V gene has CDR1 LNHDA and CDR2 SQIVND (reference sequence). CDR3 DNA sequence: TGTGCCAGTAGTAGGTCAGGCCTAACCTACGAGCAGTACTTC. Amino acid sequence: CASSRSGLTYEQYF.

This rearrangement joins TRBV6-5 to TRBJ2-5; TRBD2 agrees at 7 bases. The CDR3 consists of 15 residues. Germline V CDR1 and CDR2: MNHEY, SVGAGI. The V and J ends lost 6 bases and 1 base, in that order; junction bases with no gene match: 8. As DNA, the CDR3 is TGTGCCAGCAGCCGTGGACTAGGCTTCCAAGAGACCCAGTACTTC. Its protein product is CASSRGLGFQETQYF.

A few counts support this clone. The chain couples TRBV4-2 to TRBJ2-1, with D possibly TRBD2 on 6 matching bases. The germline gives CDR1 LGHNA, CDR2 YNFKEQ. The V end was cut by 0 bases, the J end by 6 bases, with 18 bases between. This CDR3 spans 17 amino acids. In DNA form, the CDR3 reads TGTGCCAGCAGCCAAGAGACCTCGGGACTCCTTAGCAATGAGCAGTTCTTC. Protein product: CASSQETSGLLSNEQFF.